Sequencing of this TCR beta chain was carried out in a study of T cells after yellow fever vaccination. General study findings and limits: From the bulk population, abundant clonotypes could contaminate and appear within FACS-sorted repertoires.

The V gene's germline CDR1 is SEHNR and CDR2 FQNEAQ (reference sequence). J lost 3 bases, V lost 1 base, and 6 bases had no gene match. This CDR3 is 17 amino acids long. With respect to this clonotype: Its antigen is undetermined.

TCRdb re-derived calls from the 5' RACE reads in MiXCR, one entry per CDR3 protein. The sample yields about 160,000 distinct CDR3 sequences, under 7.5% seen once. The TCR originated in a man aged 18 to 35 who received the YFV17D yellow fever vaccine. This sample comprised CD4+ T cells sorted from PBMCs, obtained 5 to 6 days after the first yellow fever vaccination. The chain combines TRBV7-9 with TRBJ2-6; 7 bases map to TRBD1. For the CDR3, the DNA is TGTGCCAGCAGCTTAGTTGACAGGGATAGTGGGGCCAACGTCCTGACTTTC. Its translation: CASSLVDRDSGANVLTF.